This entry lists 21 T cell receptor beta chains sequenced from one sample in a study of T cell repertoires in cytomegalovirus infection (dated by TCRdb to the late 2010s). Sequencing relied on an Illumina HiSeq 1500. TCRdb trimmed public reads at Q25 via fastp, called clones via MiXCR and kept in-frame beta chains. Rows with one shared CDR3 protein collapse into an entry with the most common genes and DNA. This sample gives some 230,000 distinct CDR3 sequences in total; roughly 22% of them show up just once. Clones ranked in the top ten supply approximately 18% of the sample. The sequenced material came from CD8+ T cells from PBMCs. All receptors derive from a human donor in good health (CMV status not recorded). Some clones in this sample may be carry-over from other donors' samples.

This clonotype occurred a few times. The chain is built from TRBV7-9 and TRBJ1-2, with D perhaps TRBD1 (6 bases). Germline V gene lookup returns CDR1 SEHNR and CDR2 FQNEAQ (reference sequence). The CDR3 sequence is 10 residues long. The CDR3 DNA is TGTGCGGCAGGGGAAGATGGCTACACCTTC. Translated, it gives CAAGEDGYTF. Full variable domain (missing parts from reference TRBV7-9 and TRBJ1-2): DTGVSQNPRHKITKRGQNVTFRCDPISEHNRLYWYRQTLGQGPEFLTYFQNEAQLEKSRLLSDRFSAERPKGSFSTLEIQRTEQGDSAMYLCAAGEDGYTFGSGTRLTVV.

This clonotype was recorded at least ten times. The chain links TRBV20-1 to TRBJ1-1; D uncertain. V was pared by 2 bases and J by 4 bases, with 8 bases between. Germline CDR1 is DFQATT and CDR2 is SNEGSKA (reference sequence). The CDR3 contains 12 residues. CDR3 in DNA: TGCAGTGCTAGACTGGGGAGCACTGAAGCTTTCTTT. It is translated as CSARLGSTEAFF.

The chain couples TRBV3-1 to TRBJ2-7, with D unresolved. V dropped 2 bases and J dropped 3 bases, with 11 bases sitting between them. CDR1 is LGHDT and CDR2 is YNNKEL in the germline V gene (reference sequence). The CDR3 sequence is 14 residues long. This CDR3 reads CASSQTSFYYEQYF. The CDR3, as DNA: TGTGCCAGCAGCCAAACCAGCTTCTACTACGAGCAGTACTTC.

This clonotype was seen a few times. The junction does not match germline at one end; this may be a read error. CDR3 sequence (DNA): TGTACCAGCAGTTACAGCCCTAGCGGGGGGGACCAAGAGACCCAGTACTTC. Amino acid sequence: CTSSYSPSGGDQETQYF. The V gene is TRBV6-1, the J gene TRBJ2-5; 12 bases fit TRBD2. The V gene's germline CDR1 is MNHNS and CDR2 SASEGT. The length of the CDR3 is 17 residues.

The chain has TRBV7-2 and TRBJ1-1; D remains ambiguous. This CDR3 spans 12 amino acids. Germline V gives CDR1 SGHTA, CDR2 FQGNSA. The V gene lost 6 bases and the J gene lost 4 bases, with 9 bases spanning the gap. CDR3 region: CASRYSGTEAFF. The CDR3 DNA sequence: TGTGCCAGCAGGTACTCGGGCACTGAAGCTTTCTTT.

This clonotype came up many times. The chain recombines TRBV7-9 with TRBJ2-1; the D gene is possibly TRBD2 (6 bases). Germline CDR1 SEHNR, CDR2 FQNEAQ (reference sequence). With 3 bases removed from V and 0 bases from J, the gap between germline ends came to 9 bases. The CDR3 contains 15 residues. This chain's CDR3 is CASSFTGASYNEQFF. Written as DNA, the CDR3 is TGTGCCAGCAGCTTTACGGGAGCCTCCTACAATGAGCAGTTCTTC.

This clonotype was seen repeatedly, ten times or more. The V gene is TRBV30, the J gene TRBJ2-1; perhaps D is TRBD1 or TRBD2 (6 bases each). Per the germline V gene, CDR1 is GTSNPN and CDR2 is SVGIG (reference sequence). The V end was cut by 0 bases, the J end by 3 bases, with 12 bases between. There are 15 residues in the CDR3. The CDR3 DNA reads TGTGCCTGGAGTGTCGATGGGGGGCGCTACAATGAGCAGTTCTTC. Translating it yields CAWSVDGGRYNEQFF.

This clonotype was detected ten times or more. V is TRBV3-1 and J is TRBJ2-6, with D hard to call. Germline V gene sequence: CDR1 LGHDT, CDR2 YNNKEL (reference sequence). CDR3 length: 17 amino acids. V lost 0 bases to trimming and J lost 5 bases, with 14 bases between them. The CDR3 nucleotides are TGTGCCAGCAGCCAAGAAGGAACTGGGCCCTGGGCCAACGTCCTGACTTTC. Translated: CASSQEGTGPWANVLTF.

This clonotype was seen more than once but under ten times. This CDR3 is CASSSGVGWASSSYNEQFF. The DNA for the CDR3 is TGTGCCAGCAGCTCGGGGGTGGGGTGGGCTTCGAGCTCCTACAATGAGCAGTTCTTC. The chain carries TRBV7-2 and TRBJ2-1, with D perhaps matching TRBD2 (6 bases). The CDR3 runs 19 residues. V gave up 4 bases and J gave up 0 bases, with 22 bases separating them. Germline lookup yields CDR1 SGHTA and CDR2 FQGNSA.

The gene calls are TRBV7-2 and TRBJ1-6, with 8 bases aligning to TRBD1. The CDR3 spans 15 residues. Germline assignment: CDR1 SGHTA and CDR2 FQGNSA. V dropped 3 bases and J dropped 8; count of bases not matched to a gene: 6. In nucleotides, the CDR3 is TGTGCCAGCAGCTTGCTCGACAGGGGAGATTCACCCCTCCACTTT. This encodes CASSLLDRGDSPLHF.

This clonotype was detected a few times. V is TRBV20-1 and J is TRBJ1-2; 8 bases align to TRBD1. CDR1 and CDR2 from the germline V gene are DFQATT and SNEGSKA (reference sequence). Trimming removed 0 bases from V and 3 bases from J; junction bases left unmatched: 3. This CDR3 has 14 residues. As DNA, the CDR3 is TGCAGTGCTAGAGATTTGGACAGGGACTATGGCTACACCTTC. Translating it yields CSARDLDRDYGYTF.

The chain joins TRBV14 to TRBJ2-5, with 7 bases lining up with TRBD2. Trimming cost V 0 bases and J 4 bases; bases outside gene matches: 14. Germline lookup yields CDR1 SGHDN and CDR2 FVKESK. The CDR3 has 18 residues. In DNA, the CDR3 is TGTGCCAGCAGCCAAGAGTCCCCAGCGGGGCCCCTCGGAGAGACCCAGTACTTC. Translating gives CASSQESPAGPLGETQYF.

The V call is TRBV20-1, the J call TRBJ2-7; D possibly corresponds to TRBD1 (5 bases). The germline V gene has CDR1 DFQATT and CDR2 SNEGSKA (reference sequence). Trimming pared 6 bases from V and 2 bases from J, leaving 17 bases between. The CDR3 length is 14 residues. CDR3 bases: TGCAGTGCCGCAGAGGATACAGGCACCTACGAGCAGTACTTC. It codes for CSAAEDTGTYEQYF.

The chain couples TRBV25-1 to TRBJ2-1, with D possibly matching TRBD2 (6 bases). V lost 1 base and J lost 6, with 13 bases in between. There are 15 residues in the CDR3. Germline lookup yields CDR1 MGHDK and CDR2 SYGVNS. The CDR3 coding sequence is TGTGCCAGCAGTGAATTTATTGGAGGGACCAATGAGCAGTTCTTC. Protein: CASSEFIGGTNEQFF.

This clonotype was seen only a few times. This sequence joins TRBV7-9 and TRBJ1-1; TRBD1 is a possible D gene (6 bases). The V and J ends lost 1 base and 1 base respectively, with 16 bases between them. The length of the CDR3 is 17 residues. CDR1 is SEHNR and CDR2 is FQNEAQ in the germline V gene (reference sequence). CDR3 amino acids: CASSLGRGDFGNTEAFF. CDR3 bases: TGTGCCAGCAGCTTAGGCAGGGGAGATTTTGGGAACACTGAAGCTTTCTTT.

The chain couples TRBV28 to TRBJ2-3; D not resolved. The CDR3 covers 15 residues. V lost 5 bases and J 3 bases, leaving 15 bases between the germline ends. CDR1 MDHEN and CDR2 SYDVKM come from the germline V gene. CDR3 sequence reads: CASSTHEGKTDTQYF. Written as DNA, the CDR3 is TGTGCCAGCAGTACCCACGAAGGGAAAACAGATACGCAGTATTTT. The full variable domain, its missing parts supplied by reference TRBV28 and TRBJ2-3, is DVKVTQSSRYLVKRTGEKVFLECVQDMDHENMFWYRQDPGLGLRLIYFSYDVKMKEKGDIPEGYSVSREKKERFSLILESASTNQTSMYLCASSTHEGKTDTQYFGPGTRLTVL.

This clonotype has a single count. The V gene is TRBV15, the J gene TRBJ1-1; 8 bases line up with TRBD1. V dropped 4 bases and J dropped 2; count of bases not matched to a gene: 3. This CDR3 is built from 14 residues. CDR1 LNHNV and CDR2 YYDKDF come from the germline V gene (reference sequence). CDR3 amino acids: CATSTDRGNTEAFF. The CDR3 nucleotides read TGTGCCACCAGCACCGACAGGGGAAACACTGAAGCTTTCTTT.

This clonotype was observed a few times. The V and J genes are TRBV4-1 and TRBJ2-1, with unresolved D. The CDR3 consists of 13 residues. Trimming took 0 bases from V and 5 from J, leaving 5 bases between them. Per germline, CDR1 MGHRA and CDR2 YSYEKL. CDR3 DNA: TGCGCCAGCAGCCAAGAATCCCACAATGAGCAGTTCTTC. It is translated as CASSQESHNEQFF.

This clonotype was recorded a few times. The chain links TRBV6-5 to TRBJ1-6, with 7 bases fitting TRBD1. The CDR3 loop spans 18 amino acids. Germline V gene sequence: CDR1 MNHEY, CDR2 SVGAGI. The junction had 19 bases not matched to a gene; V was cut back by 2 bases and J by 12 bases. DNA for the CDR3: TGTGCCAGCAGTTACCTTACAGGGGATTGGGGGAGTCCCGGACCCCTCCACTTT. Translating it yields CASSYLTGDWGSPGPLHF.

This clonotype occurred a few times. The chain has TRBV7-9 and TRBJ1-1; 11 positions agree with TRBD1. This CDR3 has 13 amino acids. Germline V gene data show CDR1 as SEHNR and CDR2 as FQNEAQ (reference sequence). V was pared by 5 bases and J by 5 bases, with 1 base of the junction left unmatched. The CDR3 protein is CASSGQGATEAFF. The CDR3 DNA follows: TGTGCCAGCAGCGGACAGGGGGCGACTGAAGCTTTCTTT.

This clonotype was seen only a few times. J is TRBJ2-1 and V is TRBV12-3 or TRBV12-4, with D maybe TRBD1 (5 bases). The CDR3 extends over 12 amino acids. V shed 5 bases and J shed 5 bases, with 7 bases lying between them. The CDR3 sequence: CASSTQDNEQFF. The CDR3 nucleotides read TGTGCCAGCAGTACACAGGACAATGAGCAGTTCTTC.